What follows is one T cell receptor beta chain and its context. What it binds is not known. Trimming removed 4 bases at V and 0 bases at J, with 5 bases between. The length of the CDR3 is 13 residues. Germline-derived CDR1 and CDR2 are SGHVS and FNYEAQ. The entry originates in a study of T cells after yellow fever vaccination. Template switching with 5'RACE generated the TCR cDNA and added a universal primer site and UMIs. TCRdb redid the calling of the 5' RACE reads with MiXCR, one entry per CDR3 protein. This table holds approximately 260,000 distinct CDR3 sequences, approximately 13% found once. Study-wide points: In post-booster samples, most primary-vaccination clones reappeared (about 95% CD4, about 90% CD8).

This sample comprised CD4+ T cells sorted from PBMCs, obtained 45 days after the yellow fever booster vaccination. The V call is TRBV7-6, the J call TRBJ2-3; D gene unclear. The source of this sequence is a man aged 30 to 45 who received the YFV17D yellow fever vaccine. CDR3 protein: CASSSTSTDTQYF. In DNA, the CDR3 is TGTGCCAGCAGCTCGACTAGCACAGATACGCAGTATTTT.